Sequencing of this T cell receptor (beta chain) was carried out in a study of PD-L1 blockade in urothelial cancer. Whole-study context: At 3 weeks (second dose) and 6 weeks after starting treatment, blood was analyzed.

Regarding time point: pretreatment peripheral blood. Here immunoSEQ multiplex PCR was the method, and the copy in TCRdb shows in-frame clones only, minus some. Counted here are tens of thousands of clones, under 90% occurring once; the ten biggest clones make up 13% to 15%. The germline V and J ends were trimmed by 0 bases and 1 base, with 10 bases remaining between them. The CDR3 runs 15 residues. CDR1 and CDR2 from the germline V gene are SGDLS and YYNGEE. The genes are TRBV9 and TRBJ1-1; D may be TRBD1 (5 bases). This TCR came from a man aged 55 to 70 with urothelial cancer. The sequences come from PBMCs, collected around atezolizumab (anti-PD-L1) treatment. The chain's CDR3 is CASSVDFGGNTEAFF. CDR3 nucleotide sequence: TGTGCCAGCAGCGTAGATTTCGGGGGGAACACTGAAGCTTTCTTT.